Below are 13 T cell receptor beta chains sequenced from a single sample in a study of cytomegalovirus exposure and HLA in healthy donors. The PCR was carried out with 60 Vbeta primers and 13 Jbeta primers. Sequencing used immunoSEQ multiplex PCR; TCRdb keeps in-frame clones, though not all of them. Here the sample spans about 120,000 clones, about 80% being singletons. Sequenced material: PBMCs. The source of these receptors is a woman in her fifties or sixties in good health and CMV-seronegative.

V usage is TRBV15 and J usage is TRBJ1-1; 8 nucleotides match TRBD1. From germline, CDR1 is LNHNV and CDR2 YYDKDF (reference sequence). The CDR3 consists of 15 residues. J lost 1 base, V lost 1 base, and 2 bases had no gene match. In DNA form, the CDR3 reads TGTGCCACCAGCAGAGGTGGACAGGGGAACACTGAAGCTTTCTTT. This encodes CATSRGGQGNTEAFF.

The chain has TRBV7-9 and TRBJ2-1; 7 bases map to TRBD1. Trimming cost V 1 base and J 0 bases; bases outside gene matches: 3. The CDR3 extends over 16 amino acids. Germline V lookup: CDR1 SEHNR, CDR2 FQNEAQ (reference sequence). The CDR3 DNA reads as TGTGCCAGCAGCTTAGGGACAGGATTCTCCTACAATGAGCAGTTCTTC. Protein: CASSLGTGFSYNEQFF. Based on the CDR3 plus reference TRBV7-9 and TRBJ2-1, the full variable domain is DTGVSQNPRHKITKRGQNVTFRCDPISEHNRLYWYRQTLGQGPEFLTYFQNEAQLEKSRLLSDRFSAERPKGSFSTLEIQRTEQGDSAMYLCASSLGTGFSYNEQFFGPGTRLTVL.

V usage is TRBV5-1 and J usage is TRBJ2-1, with a tentative D call TRBD1 (6 bases). V shed 1 base and J shed 14 bases, with 22 bases lying between them. The germline gives CDR1 SGHRS, CDR2 YFSETQ. The CDR3 is 15 amino acids. The CDR3 loop reads CASSLRLEGEREKFF. The CDR3 DNA sequence: TGCGCCAGCAGCTTGCGGCTCGAGGGGGAACGGGAAAAGTTCTTC.

This clone has just a few counts. The CDR3 bases are TGTGCCAGCAGCCCGCCCGGGACAGGGGGCTTCGGGGAGCTGTTTTTT. Translation: CASSPPGTGGFGELFF. This chain links TRBV11-2 with TRBJ2-2, with 12 bases lining up with TRBD1. The J segment lost 7 bases and the V segment lost 5 bases, leaving 8 bases of the junction unmatched. The germline V gene encodes CDR1 SGHAT and CDR2 FQNNGV. There are 16 residues in the CDR3.

This clone was seen at least ten times. The chain uses TRBV19 and TRBJ2-3, with D unclear. The CDR3 runs to 14 residues. From germline, CDR1 is LNHDA and CDR2 SQIVND (reference sequence). V lost 9 bases and J lost 6, with 19 bases in between. CDR3 sequence reads: CASNKPDISDTQYF. The CDR3 region has the DNA TGTGCCAGCAATAAACCTGACATTTCGGATACGCAGTATTTT.

The V and J genes are TRBV28 and TRBJ2-1; 11 bases are shared with TRBD1. Trimming removed 3 bases from V and 10 bases from J; junction bases left unmatched: 2. Germline V lookup: CDR1 MDHEN, CDR2 SYDVKM. This CDR3 has 13 amino acids. CDR3 protein: CASSLGQGGEQFF. The CDR3 DNA is TGTGCCAGCAGTTTGGGACAGGGGGGCGAGCAGTTCTTC. Filled out from reference TRBV28 and TRBJ2-1, the complete variable domain reads DVKVTQSSRYLVKRTGEKVFLECVQDMDHENMFWYRQDPGLGLRLIYFSYDVKMKEKGDIPEGYSVSREKKERFSLILESASTNQTSMYLCASSLGQGGEQFFGPGTRLTVL.

In regard to this clone: Additional DNA sequences in this sample encode the identical CDR3. The chain links TRBV2 to TRBJ2-3; D uncertain. Trimming shortened V by 4 bases and J by 5 bases, and 4 bases separated the two germline ends. This CDR3 contains 11 residues. The germline CDR1 and CDR2 sequences are SNHLY and FYNNEI. CDR3 sequence reads: CASSVRDTQYF. The CDR3 region has the DNA TGTGCCAGCAGTGTTCGAGATACGCAGTATTTT.

CDR3 in DNA: TGTGCCAGCAGCCACCTCGGGGGGGTTAAGACCCAGTACTTC. Protein: CASSHLGGVKTQYF. J is TRBJ2-5 and V is TRBV7-9, with 8 bases matching TRBD2. Germline V gene sequence: CDR1 SEHNR, CDR2 FQNEAQ (reference sequence). The V segment lost 5 bases and the J segment 6 bases; nucleotides outside the gene matches: 8. This CDR3 spans 14 amino acids.

The chain is built from TRBV28 and TRBJ1-1; 10 bases agree with TRBD1. CDR1 and CDR2 from the germline V gene are MDHEN and SYDVKM. CDR3 length: 16 residues. With 5 bases clipped from V and 8 bases from J, the junction kept 14 bases outside the gene matches. In DNA form, the CDR3 reads TGTGCCAGCAGTACGGCCGGGACAGGGGTTCCCCAAGAAGCTTTCTTT. It codes for CASSTAGTGVPQEAFF.

The gene calls are TRBV6-4 and TRBJ2-1, with TRBD2 as a possible D gene (5 bases). The CDR3 runs to 12 residues. Germline V gene lookup returns CDR1 MRHNA and CDR2 SNTAGT. V was trimmed by 2 bases and J by 10 bases, leaving 9 bases between them. The CDR3 is CASSDEGREQFF. CDR3 coding DNA: TGTGCCAGCAGTGACGAGGGAAGGGAGCAGTTCTTC.

V usage is TRBV5-6 and J usage is TRBJ1-5, with 8 bases matching TRBD1. Germline CDR1 SGHDT, CDR2 YYEEEE. V was pared by 0 bases and J by 15 bases, with 5 bases of the junction left unmatched. The CDR3 has 12 amino acids. The CDR3: CASSLGTGRGHF. The CDR3 bases are TGTGCCAGCAGCTTGGGGACAGGGCGTGGGCATTTT.

The chain uses TRBV10-3 and TRBJ2-1, with 9 bases lining up with TRBD1. The J segment lost 7 bases and the V segment lost 11 bases, leaving 18 bases of the junction unmatched. Germline CDR1 is ENHRY and CDR2 is SYGVKD. This CDR3 region has 16 residues. In DNA form, the CDR3 reads TGTGCCGTCTCCCCAACCGCGGGACAGGGTTTTAATGAGCAGTTCTTC. Translated, it gives CAVSPTAGQGFNEQFF.

The rearrangement joins TRBV27 to TRBJ1-5; a possible D gene is TRBD1 (6 bases). The CDR3 is made up of 15 amino acids. The V end lost 0 bases, the J end lost 6 bases, and 12 bases lay between the germline ends. Germline V gene data show CDR1 as MNHEY and CDR2 as SMNVEV (reference sequence). The CDR3: CASSLSTGYSQPQHF. CDR3 nucleotide sequence: TGTGCCAGCAGTTTATCCACAGGGTACAGTCAGCCCCAGCATTTT.